Listed below are T cell receptor beta chains from one sample, sequenced in a study of shared T cell receptors in the human thymus. Here immunoSEQ multiplex PCR was the method, and the copy in TCRdb shows in-frame clones only, minus some. The table lists some 700,000 clones, around 87% of them singletons. These same records also appear under a second study, on human thymus T cells.

The specimen sequenced was thymocytes. The source is a boy under three years old with a congenital heart defect. Both conserved end residues are part of each CDR3. A D gene is named only where the DNA matches it firmly. Part of the rows lack a size; the others show once, few, many or a class for expanded clones.

-,TRBJ1-1,-,TRBV28,TGTGCCAGCAGTTTGAAGGGGTCAAGCACTGAAGCTTTCTTT,CASSLKGSSTEAFF
-,TRBJ2-5,-,TRBV6-1,TGTGCCAGCAGTGAAGAGGAAGGGGGTATTCCGGAGGCCCAGTACTTC,CASSEEEGGIPEAQYF
-,TRBJ2-7,TRBD1,TRBV14,TGTGCCAGCAGCGTTAGTAGACAGGGATTCGAGTACGAGCAGTACTTC,CASSVSRQGFEYEQYF
-,TRBJ2-7,TRBD2,TRBV7-2,TGTGCCAGCAGCCAAACCCGTGGGGCTAGCGGGACCTACGAGCAGTACTTC,CASSQTRGASGTYEQYF
-,TRBJ2-7,TRBD1,TRBV28,TGTGCCAGCAGTCGCAGACAGGGCTACGAGCAGTACTTC,CASSRRQGYEQYF
-,TRBJ2-1,-,TRBV15,TGTGCCACCAGCAGAGAGGTCAGAGGCCGCGGCAATGAGCAGTTCTTC,CATSREVRGRGNEQFF
-,TRBJ2-7,-,TRBV5-1,TGCGCCAGCAGCTTCGGGTGCCTGGGTGAGCCCTCCGAGCAGTACTTC,CASSFGCLGEPSEQYF
-,TRBJ2-1,-,TRBV6-1,TGTGCCAGCAGTGAGGGGGCGGGAGCGGACAATGAGCAGTTCTTC,CASSEGAGADNEQFF
-,TRBJ2-7,TRBD1,TRBV4-3,TGCGCCAGCAGCCAAGGGGAAAACAGGGGCTCCTACGAGCAGTACTTC,CASSQGENRGSYEQYF
-,TRBJ1-3,-,TRBV30,TGTGCCTGGGGGGGCCCCCGAGGAAACACCATATATTTT,CAWGGPRGNTIYF
-,TRBJ1-2,-,TRBV6-5,TGTGCCAGCAGTTTCCTACAGGGATCTGGCTACACCTTC,CASSFLQGSGYTF
-,TRBJ2-1,TRBD2,TRBV5-6,TGTGCCAGCAGCTTCCTAGCGGGAGGGAGCTCCTACAATGAGCAGTTCTTC,CASSFLAGGSSYNEQFF
few,TRBJ1-1,-,TRBV19,TGTGCCAGTAAGGGAAAGGGGAGTCTAGGGGGCACTGAAGCTTTCTTT,CASKGKGSLGGTEAFF
-,TRBJ2-6,-,TRBV27,TGTGCCAGCAGTTTTGTGGGGAGCTCTGGGGCCAACGTCCTGACTTTC,CASSFVGSSGANVLTF
once,TRBJ1-4,TRBD1,TRBV6-5,TGTGCCAGCAGTACAGGGGTAGCAACTAATGAAAAACTGTTTTTT,CASSTGVATNEKLFF
few,TRBJ1-2,TRBD1,TRBV4-1,TGCGCCAGCAGCCAACCACAGGGGTCGGGTGTGGATGGCTACACCTTC,CASSQPQGSGVDGYTF
-,TRBJ2-3,TRBD2,TRBV4-3,TGCGCCAGCAGCCAAGACGGGGCGGGAGGTTCAGATACGCAGTATTTT,CASSQDGAGGSDTQYF
-,TRBJ2-7,-,TRBV5-8,TGTGCCAGCAGCCTCCGCCGGGTTCCCTACGAGCAGTACTTC,CASSLRRVPYEQYF
-,TRBJ1-4,-,TRBV4-1,TGCGCCAGCAGCCTTTACTTCCCTGAAAAACTGTTTTTT,CASSLYFPEKLFF
-,TRBJ1-2,-,TRBV19,TGTGCCAGTAGTCCGGGACATCCTCGCTCTGGCTATGGCTACACCTTC,CASSPGHPRSGYGYTF
-,TRBJ2-1,-,TRBV18,TGTGCCAGCTCACCGACAGCCAATGAGCAGTTCTTC,CASSPTANEQFF
-,TRBJ2-1,TRBD2,TRBV2,TGTGCCAGCAGTGAATGGGGGACTAGCGGGTACAATGAGCAGTTCTTC,CASSEWGTSGYNEQFF
-,TRBJ1-1,-,TRBV5-1,TGCGCCAGCAGCTTGTCTGGGCCCTCCACTGAAGCTTTCTTT,CASSLSGPSTEAFF
-,TRBJ1-2,TRBD1,TRBV19,TGTGCCAGTAGAAGACAGGGGGCGAACTATGGCTACACCTTC,CASRRQGANYGYTF
-,TRBJ2-3,TRBD2,TRBV5-4,TGTGCCAGCAGCTTGGGGGGCCTAGCGGGGTCTAGCACAGATACGCAGTATTTT,CASSLGGLAGSSTDTQYF
-,TRBJ2-5,TRBD2,TRBV15,TGTGCCACCAGCCCGCGGGGGGGACAAGAGACCCAGTACTTC,CATSPRGGQETQYF
-,TRBJ2-2,TRBD2,TRBV19,TGTGCCAGTAGTAGGGGTAGCGGGAAAAAAACCGGGGAGCTGTTTTTT,CASSRGSGKKTGELFF
-,TRBJ2-3,TRBD1,TRBV28,TGTGCCAGCAGTTTATCCCCACTGGGCAGGGGGCAGACAGATACGCAGTATTTT,CASSLSPLGRGQTDTQYF
-,TRBJ2-7,-,TRBV6-1,TGTGCCAGCAGTGAAGCAGGCAGAACGGGTCGGGGTGACTCCTACGAGCAGTACTTC,CASSEAGRTGRGDSYEQYF
-,TRBJ2-1,TRBD2,TRBV7-9,TGTGCCAGCAGCCGTCTAGCGGACTCATACAATGAGCAGTTCTTC,CASSRLADSYNEQFF
-,TRBJ2-7,-,TRBV2,TGTGCCAGCAGTAAGGGGCCTTACGAGCAGTACTTC,CASSKGPYEQYF
-,TRBJ2-1,-,TRBV4-2,TGTGCCAGCAGCCAAGATATATTGCTAGGGGGATGGCAGCAGTTCTTC,CASSQDILLGGWQQFF
few,TRBJ1-1,TRBD1,TRBV19,TGTGCCAGTAGCAGCTGGACAGGGGGCGGGAACACTGAAGCTTTCTTT,CASSSWTGGGNTEAFF
-,TRBJ2-3,-,TRBV18,TGTGCCAGCTCGTCCCGGGATCGACCCGGAGATACGCAGTATTTT,CASSSRDRPGDTQYF
-,TRBJ2-1,-,TRBV11-2,TGTGCCAGCAGCTTAGGCCCAGGGACTTCTGATGAGCAGTTCTTC,CASSLGPGTSDEQFF
-,TRBJ2-2,-,TRBV28,TGTGCCAGCAGTTTATACCTGGCTCTAGCAGGGCGGGATAACACCGGGGAGCTGTTTTTT,CASSLYLALAGRDNTGELFF
few,TRBJ2-1,TRBD2,TRBV4-2,TGTGCCAGCAGCCAAGGCCAACCCCTGGGCGGGAGGGCAAATGAGCAGTTCTTC,CASSQGQPLGGRANEQFF
few,TRBJ2-4,-,TRBV19,TGTGCCAGTAGTATAGTCATAGCCAAAAACATTCAGTACTTC,CASSIVIAKNIQYF
-,TRBJ2-1,TRBD2,TRBV28,TGTGCCAGCAGGGCAGGACTAGCGCCATACAATGAGCAGTTCTTC,CASRAGLAPYNEQFF
once,TRBJ1-2,TRBD1,TRBV15,TGTGCCACCAGCAGAGATGGGACAGGGACAGGAAGGAATGGCTACACCTTC,CATSRDGTGTGRNGYTF
-,TRBJ1-5,TRBD1,TRBV5-1,TGCGCCAGCAGCAGCGGGACAGGGGATGATCAGCCCCAGCATTTT,CASSSGTGDDQPQHF
-,TRBJ2-7,TRBD2,TRBV28,TGTGCCAGCAGTGGAAGCGGGAGCCGATCCTACGAGCAGTACTTC,CASSGSGSRSYEQYF
once,TRBJ2-5,TRBD2,TRBV10-2,TGCGCCAGCAGTGAACCGGGAGGGCGGGGAGGGACCCAGTACTTC,CASSEPGGRGGTQYF
-,TRBJ2-3,TRBD2,TRBV18,TGTGCCAGCTCCTCCGGGGCTAAGCGGCGGGAGACGCAGTATTTT,CASSSGAKRRETQYF
few,TRBJ1-1,-,TRBV5-6,TGTGCCAGCAGCCTAAAACAGGGATACACTGAAGCTTTCTTT,CASSLKQGYTEAFF
-,TRBJ1-5,-,TRBV7-8,TGTGCCAGCAGCTTAGAAGCCCCAGCGCATAGCAATCAGCCCCAGCATTTT,CASSLEAPAHSNQPQHF
-,TRBJ1-1,-,TRBV15,TGTGCCACCAGCAGAGATAATCCCCTCTACACTGAAGCTTTCTTT,CATSRDNPLYTEAFF
once,TRBJ2-1,TRBD2,TRBV4-3,TGCGCCAGCAGCCAACGTCTAGCGGGAGGGCCCCATGAGCAGTTCTTC,CASSQRLAGGPHEQFF
-,TRBJ1-2,-,TRBV7-2,TGTGCCAGCAGCTTAGTGGGGCCATACTATGGCTACACCTTC,CASSLVGPYYGYTF
-,TRBJ2-5,-,TRBV7-8,TGTGCCAGCAGCGCCCGACATAGCGAAGACCAAGAGACCCAGTACTTC,CASSARHSEDQETQYF
few,TRBJ2-1,-,TRBV7-9,TGTGCCAGCAGCTTAGACGGGAATGAGCAGTTCTTC,CASSLDGNEQFF